The 12 T cell receptor beta chains below were found in one sample sequenced in a study of T cell responses to AZD1222 COVID-19 vaccine. Produced via immunoSEQ multiplex PCR; TCRdb's table is partial and in-frame only. Of 150,000 or so clones detected, roughly 91% appear once; the ten largest clones hold roughly 9.1%. The material sequenced was peripheral blood, taken on day 0 of AZD1222 vaccination. The receptors come from an adult in good health.

This clone was seen only a few times. The chain has TRBV7-2 and TRBJ2-7; TRBD2 aligns across 8 bases. J was trimmed by 5 bases and V by 7 bases; bases with no gene match: 10. The germline CDR1 and CDR2 sequences are SGHTA and FQGNSA. This CDR3 comprises 14 residues. The CDR3 sequence: CASTPGLETHEQYF. CDR3 nucleotides: TGTGCCAGCACCCCGGGACTAGAGACGCACGAGCAGTACTTC.

This CDR3 reads CASSQGVAGAGNSPLHF. CDR3 coding DNA: TGTGCCAGCAGCCAAGGTGTAGCAGGGGCAGGGAATTCACCCCTCCACTTT. The V and J genes are TRBV3-1 (or the pseudogene TRBV3-2) and TRBJ1-6; tentative D call: TRBD1 (6 bases). Trimming removed 1 base at V and 7 bases at J, with 17 bases between. The germline V gene has CDR1 LGHDT and CDR2 YNNKEL (reference sequence). The CDR3 sequence is 17 residues long.

The chain carries TRBV7-9 and TRBJ2-3, with TRBD2 matching 9 bases. The germline CDR1 and CDR2 sequences are SEHNR and FQNEAQ (reference sequence). Trimming at V came to 4 bases and at J to 1 base, leaving 3 bases not matched to a gene. The length of the CDR3 is 15 residues. This CDR3 reads CASSWIAGGTDTQYF. In DNA, the CDR3 is TGTGCCAGCAGCTGGATAGCGGGGGGCACAGATACGCAGTATTTT. Variable domain in full (rest from reference TRBV7-9 and TRBJ2-3): DTGVSQNPRHKITKRGQNVTFRCDPISEHNRLYWYRQTLGQGPEFLTYFQNEAQLEKSRLLSDRFSAERPKGSFSTLEIQRTEQGDSAMYLCASSWIAGGTDTQYFGPGTRLTVL.

This rearrangement joins TRBV9 to TRBJ1-2, with a possible D match to TRBD1 (5 bases). This CDR3 contains 14 residues. Trimming removed 0 bases from V and 6 bases from J, with 12 bases in between. In germline, CDR1 is SGDLS, CDR2 YYNGEE. Here the CDR3 reads CASSVETEHDGYTF. CDR3 DNA: TGTGCCAGCAGCGTAGAGACAGAGCACGATGGCTACACCTTC.

The rearrangement links TRBV6-5 to TRBJ1-6, with a tentative D call TRBD1 (5 bases). Germline V gene data show CDR1 as MNHEY and CDR2 as SVGAGI. The CDR3 spans 15 residues. Trimming pared 6 bases from V and 10 bases from J, leaving 19 bases between. DNA for the CDR3: TGTGCCAGCAGGACCGGGGGGAGGGAGGGCTCACCCCTCCACTTT. It yields the protein CASRTGGREGSPLHF.

CDR3 DNA: TGTGCCAGTGCCTTCGGGGGGTTGCGGACCTATAATTCACCCCTCCACTTT. Amino acid sequence: CASAFGGLRTYNSPLHF. The chain combines TRBV19 with TRBJ1-6; a possible D gene is TRBD1 (5 bases). With 8 bases removed from V and 2 bases from J, the gap between germline ends came to 19 bases. The CDR3 length is 17 residues. The germline V gene encodes CDR1 LNHDA and CDR2 SQIVND (reference sequence).

This chain joins TRBV6-5 and TRBJ1-2; TRBD1 aligns across 8 bases. V trimming: 6 bases; J trimming: 2 bases; junction bases outside the gene matches: 5. The germline CDR1 and CDR2 sequences are MNHEY and SVGAGI. CDR3 length: 14 residues. CDR3 amino acids: CASRTGTGNYGYTF. CDR3 DNA sequence: TGTGCCAGCAGAACCGGGACAGGCAACTATGGCTACACCTTC.

The chain links TRBV7-2 to TRBJ1-1, with 11 bases fitting TRBD1. This CDR3 comprises 19 residues. Losses at the gene ends were 5 bases for V and 1 base for J; bases not matched to a gene: 15. Germline-derived CDR1 and CDR2 are SGHTA and FQGNSA. CDR3 sequence (DNA): TGTGCCAGCAGCCAACGCGTAGGACAGGGGGCGGGGACGAACACTGAAGCTTTCTTT. Translating it yields CASSQRVGQGAGTNTEAFF.

This clone was found once. The V gene is TRBV24-1, the J gene TRBJ1-1; D is ambiguous. Germline V gene data show CDR1 as KGHDR and CDR2 as SFDVKD. This CDR3 has 13 amino acids. Trimming took 5 bases from V and 1 from J, leaving 7 bases between them. CDR3 in amino acids: CATSGRKNTEAFF. DNA of the CDR3: TGTGCCACCAGTGGCAGGAAGAACACTGAAGCTTTCTTT.

The V and J genes are TRBV3-1 (or the pseudogene TRBV3-2) and TRBJ1-2, with 8 bases matching TRBD1. CDR1 is LGHDT and CDR2 is YNNKEL in the germline V gene (reference sequence). The CDR3 spans 12 residues. V lost 6 bases to trimming and J lost 8 bases; unmatched junction nucleotides: 5. The CDR3 is CASRIGQGGYTF. Written as DNA, the CDR3 is TGTGCCAGCAGGATCGGACAGGGAGGCTACACCTTC.

The chain joins TRBV6-5 to TRBJ1-4; the D is unclear. CDR1 is MNHEY, CDR2 SVGAGI, per germline. This CDR3 comprises 16 residues. Trimming removed 0 bases from V and 8 bases from J, with 16 bases in between. CDR3 sequence: CASSYSVGPRGEKLFF. CDR3 bases: TGTGCCAGCAGTTACTCCGTGGGCCCTCGAGGAGAAAAACTGTTTTTT.

V usage is TRBV11-2 and J usage is TRBJ2-7; 11 nucleotides match TRBD1. Germline assignment: CDR1 SGHAT and CDR2 FQNNGV. This CDR3 contains 14 residues. Unmatched junction bases numbered 6, after V lost 5 bases and J lost 6 bases. CDR3 in amino acids: CASSGTGTGGEQYF. The CDR3 DNA follows: TGTGCCAGCAGCGGTACCGGGACAGGGGGCGAGCAGTACTTC.